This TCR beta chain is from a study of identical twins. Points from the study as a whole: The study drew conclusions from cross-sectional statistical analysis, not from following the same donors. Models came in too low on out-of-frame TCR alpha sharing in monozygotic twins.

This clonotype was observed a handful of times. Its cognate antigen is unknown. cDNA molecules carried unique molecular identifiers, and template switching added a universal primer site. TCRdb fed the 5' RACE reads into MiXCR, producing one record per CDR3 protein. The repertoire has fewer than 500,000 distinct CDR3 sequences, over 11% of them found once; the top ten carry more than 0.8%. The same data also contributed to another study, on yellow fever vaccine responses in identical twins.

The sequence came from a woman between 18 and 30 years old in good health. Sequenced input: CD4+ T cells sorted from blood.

In DNA form, the CDR3 reads TGTGCCAGCAGCTTAGGTGGGGGCACGTTCTCCTACGAGCAGTACTTC. It yields the protein CASSLGGGTFSYEQYF. V and J are TRBV7-2 and TRBJ2-7, with D tentatively TRBD1 (6 bases). Trimming took 1 base from V and 0 from J, leaving 13 bases between them. Per germline, CDR1 SGHTA and CDR2 FQGNSA. CDR3 length: 16 residues.